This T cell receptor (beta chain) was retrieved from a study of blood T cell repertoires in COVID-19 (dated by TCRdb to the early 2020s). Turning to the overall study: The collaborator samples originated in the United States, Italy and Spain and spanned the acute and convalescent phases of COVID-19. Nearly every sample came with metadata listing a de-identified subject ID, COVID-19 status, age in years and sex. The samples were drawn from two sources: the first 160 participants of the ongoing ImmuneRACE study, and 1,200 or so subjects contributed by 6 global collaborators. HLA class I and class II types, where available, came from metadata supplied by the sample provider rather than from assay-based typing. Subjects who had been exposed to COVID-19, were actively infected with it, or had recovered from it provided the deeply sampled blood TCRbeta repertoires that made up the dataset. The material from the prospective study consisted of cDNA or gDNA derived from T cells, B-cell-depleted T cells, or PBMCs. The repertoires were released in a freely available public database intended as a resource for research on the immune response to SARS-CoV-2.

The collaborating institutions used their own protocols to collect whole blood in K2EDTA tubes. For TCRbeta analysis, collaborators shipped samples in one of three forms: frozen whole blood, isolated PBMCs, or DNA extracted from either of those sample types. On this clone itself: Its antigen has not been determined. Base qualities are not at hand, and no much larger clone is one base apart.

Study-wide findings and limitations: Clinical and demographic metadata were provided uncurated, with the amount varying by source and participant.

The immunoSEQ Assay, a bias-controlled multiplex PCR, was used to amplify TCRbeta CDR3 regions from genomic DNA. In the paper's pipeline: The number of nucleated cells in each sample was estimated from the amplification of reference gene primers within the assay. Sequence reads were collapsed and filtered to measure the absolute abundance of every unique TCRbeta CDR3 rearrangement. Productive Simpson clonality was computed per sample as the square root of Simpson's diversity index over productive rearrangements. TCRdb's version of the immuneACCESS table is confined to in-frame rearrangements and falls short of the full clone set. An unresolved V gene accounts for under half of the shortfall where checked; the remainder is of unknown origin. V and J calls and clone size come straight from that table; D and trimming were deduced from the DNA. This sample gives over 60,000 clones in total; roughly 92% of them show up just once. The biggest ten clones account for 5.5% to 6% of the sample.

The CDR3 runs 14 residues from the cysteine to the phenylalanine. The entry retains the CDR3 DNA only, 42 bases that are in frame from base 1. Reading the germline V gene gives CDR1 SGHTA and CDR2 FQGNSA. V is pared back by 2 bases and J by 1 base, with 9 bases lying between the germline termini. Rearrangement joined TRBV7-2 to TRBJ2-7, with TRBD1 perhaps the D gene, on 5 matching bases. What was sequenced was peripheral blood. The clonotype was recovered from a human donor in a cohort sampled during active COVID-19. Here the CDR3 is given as CASSLSRGSYEQYF. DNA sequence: TGTGCCAGCAGCTTATCTAGGGGTTCCTACGAGCAGTACTTC.